This T cell receptor (beta chain) appears in the sequencing data of a study of shared clonotypes between healthy human individuals. Study conclusions and caveats: The authors sampled blood alone, and tissue repertoires likely differ. An anticipated effect of sequencing depth on clonotype sharing among donors was recognized.

Regarding this clone: What it binds is not known.

Those who donated were healthy HIV-negative adults, with no recent acute infections or vaccinations reported. A CD45RA+ naive subset and a CD45RA-negative memory subset were split from CD4+ cells. Germline V CDR1 and CDR2: GTSNPN, SVGIG (reference sequence). The CDR3 totals 13 residues. The trim removed 3 bases at V and 4 bases at J, leaving 5 bases unmatched. Here immunoSEQ multiplex PCR was the method, and the copy in TCRdb shows in-frame clones only, minus some. The data contain about 1.1 million clones, around three quarters of them singletons. The rearrangement links TRBV30 to TRBJ1-1, with TRBD1 matching over 7 bases. The receptor was isolated from a man aged 18 to 29 in good health. Some clones in this sample may be carry-over from other donors' samples. The sequenced sample was memory CD4+ T cells from PBMCs. Subset described: CD45RA-negative fraction. CDR3 sequence: CAWRKSGGTEAFF. The CDR3 region has the DNA TGTGCCTGGAGAAAGTCAGGGGGCACTGAAGCTTTCTTT. Based on the CDR3 plus reference TRBV30 and TRBJ1-1, the full variable domain is SQTIHQWPATLVQPVGSPLSLECTVEGTSNPNLYWYRQAAGRGLQLLFYSVGIGQISSEVPQNLSASRPQDRQFILSSKKLLLSDSGFYLCAWRKSGGTEAFFGQGTRLTVV.